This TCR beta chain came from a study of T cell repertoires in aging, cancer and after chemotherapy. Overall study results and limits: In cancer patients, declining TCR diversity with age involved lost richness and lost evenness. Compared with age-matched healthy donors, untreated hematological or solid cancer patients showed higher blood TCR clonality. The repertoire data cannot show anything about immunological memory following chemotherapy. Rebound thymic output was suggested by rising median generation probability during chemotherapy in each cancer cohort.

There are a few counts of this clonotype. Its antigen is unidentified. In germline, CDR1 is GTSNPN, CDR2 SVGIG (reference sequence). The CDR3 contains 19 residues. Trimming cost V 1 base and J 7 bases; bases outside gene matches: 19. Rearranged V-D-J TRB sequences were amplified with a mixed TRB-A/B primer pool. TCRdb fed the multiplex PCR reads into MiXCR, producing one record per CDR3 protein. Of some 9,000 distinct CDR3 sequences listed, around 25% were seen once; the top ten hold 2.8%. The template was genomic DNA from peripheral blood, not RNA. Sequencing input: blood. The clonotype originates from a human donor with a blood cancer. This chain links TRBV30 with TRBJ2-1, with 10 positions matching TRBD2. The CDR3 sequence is CAWSETLLRLAGARNEQFF. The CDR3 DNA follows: TGTGCCTGGAGTGAAACCCTCCTCCGGCTAGCGGGAGCGAGGAATGAGCAGTTCTTC.